The clone carrying this TCR beta chain came up many times. Its antigen is currently unknown. The data belong to a study of T cell repertoires in cytomegalovirus infection. TCRdb re-derived calls from the reads in MiXCR, one entry per CDR3 protein. The sample contains 250,000 to 300,000 distinct CDR3 sequences, approximately 22% of which appear only once. The CDR3 loop spans 16 amino acids. Germline CDR1 reads MGHRA; CDR2 reads YSYEKL. After removal of 1 base from V and 4 bases from J, the junction contained 7 bases not matched to a gene. Notes on the study in general: Summed frequency of shared TCR beta families picked out CMV carriers who also had the relevant HLA.

The source material was cultured PBMCs, sampled from culture after CMV antigen stimulation. The receptor was isolated from a human donor in good health (CMV status not recorded). Some clones in this sample may be carry-over from other donors' samples. The chain uses TRBV4-1 and TRBJ2-1, with 7 bases aligning to TRBD1. CDR3 nucleotide sequence: TGCGCCAGCAGCCAAGCAGGGCAGGGGGTTTACAATGAGCAGTTCTTC. Translating gives CASSQAGQGVYNEQFF.